Presented here are 21 T cell receptor beta chains from one specimen sequenced in a study of T-cell memory formation after mild COVID-19. TCRdb re-called the 5' RACE reads through MiXCR, storing one row per CDR3 protein. The table records 410,000 or so distinct CDR3 sequences, less than 25% of them present only once. Material: PBMCs or a T cell subset sorted from them (not recorded which). Receptors originate from an adult woman who had mild COVID-19 (a few samples of this study predate the infection). Cell type and time point are not known.

The chain joins TRBV5-1 to TRBJ1-1; 7 positions match TRBD1. CDR3 size: 17 residues. The V gene end was trimmed by 0 bases and the J gene end by 1 base; junction bases not matched to a gene: 9. Germline V gene lookup returns CDR1 SGHRS and CDR2 YFSETQ. The CDR3 is CASSLVPSGQTNTEAFF. CDR3 coding DNA: TGCGCCAGCAGCTTGGTCCCTTCGGGACAGACGAACACTGAAGCTTTCTTT.

The CDR3, as DNA: TGCGCCAGCAGCCAAGCTCGAGGGGTTCCCTACGAGCAGTACTTC. Encoded protein: CASSQARGVPYEQYF. The chain uses TRBV4-3 and TRBJ2-7, with D perhaps being TRBD1 or TRBD2 (5 bases each). Germline V gene data show CDR1 as LGHNA and CDR2 as YSLEER. Trimming cost V 1 base and J 2 bases, with 12 bases left between them. The CDR3 sequence is 15 residues long.

This chain links TRBV9 with TRBJ2-1, with TRBD1 matching over 12 bases. J lost 10 bases, V lost 4 bases, and 9 bases had no gene match. There are 15 residues in the CDR3. Germline CDR1 SGDLS, CDR2 YYNGEE. CDR3: CASSSGTGGGLEQFF. Written as DNA, the CDR3 is TGTGCCAGCAGCTCCGGGACAGGGGGCGGGTTGGAGCAGTTCTTC.

In its sample, this clonotype was seen a few times. The chain is built from TRBV2 and TRBJ1-6; no clear D. Germline V gene sequence: CDR1 SNHLY, CDR2 FYNNEI. V was shortened by 5 bases and J by 9 bases, with 17 bases between the two germline ends. The CDR3 runs to 15 residues. The CDR3 protein is CASSRSSPEVSPLHF. DNA of the CDR3: TGTGCCAGCAGTCGCTCCAGCCCAGAGGTTTCACCCCTCCACTTT.

V is TRBV19 and J is TRBJ1-2, with TRBD1 matching 9 bases. The CDR3 is made up of 14 amino acids. Per the germline V gene, CDR1 is LNHDA and CDR2 is SQIVND (reference sequence). J was trimmed by 1 base and V by 5 bases; bases with no gene match: 2. The CDR3 region is CASSWTGDNYGYTF. Here the CDR3 DNA reads TGTGCCAGTAGTTGGACAGGGGATAACTATGGCTACACCTTC. Together with reference TRBV19 and TRBJ1-2, the CDR3 gives the full variable domain: DGGITQSPKYLFRKEGQNVTLSCEQNLNHDAMYWYRQDPGQGLRLIYYSQIVNDFQKGDIAEGYSVSREKKESFPLTVTSAQKNPTAFYLCASSWTGDNYGYTFGSGTRLTVV.

V and J are TRBV27 and TRBJ2-7, with D possibly matching TRBD2 (6 bases). The CDR3 is made up of 13 amino acids. The V gene lost 3 bases and the J gene lost 6 bases, with 12 bases spanning the gap. The germline V gene encodes CDR1 MNHEY and CDR2 SMNVEV (reference sequence). The CDR3 nucleotides are TGTGCCAGCAGTTTGAATCGGGGAGGCGAGCAGTACTTC. Translated, it gives CASSLNRGGEQYF.

The V and J genes are TRBV20-1 and TRBJ2-5; D is unresolved. In germline, CDR1 is DFQATT, CDR2 SNEGSKA (reference sequence). This CDR3 spans 11 amino acids. Trimming pared 4 bases from V and 5 bases from J, leaving 8 bases between. The CDR3 DNA follows: TGCAGTGCTACCATGGTGGAGACCCAGTACTTC. The encoded protein is CSATMVETQYF.

This clonotype has only a few counts. This chain joins TRBV2 and TRBJ2-7; TRBD1 aligns across 8 bases. The J segment lost 7 bases and the V segment lost 4 bases, leaving 9 bases of the junction unmatched. CDR3 length: 14 residues. Germline CDR1 is SNHLY and CDR2 is FYNNEI. The CDR3 bases are TGTGCCAGCAGTGGGACAGGGATTTCGGAAGAGCAGTACTTC. Protein sequence: CASSGTGISEEQYF.

This clonotype was counted only a few times. V usage is TRBV20-1 and J usage is TRBJ2-3; 9 bases are shared with TRBD2. The J segment lost 5 bases and the V segment lost 0 bases, leaving 6 bases of the junction unmatched. Germline loops: CDR1 DFQATT, CDR2 SNEGSKA (reference sequence). This CDR3 region has 15 residues. CDR3 residues: CSARDRWREGDTQYF. The DNA of the CDR3 is TGCAGTGCTAGAGATCGATGGCGGGAGGGAGATACGCAGTATTTT.

The V call is TRBV24-1, the J call TRBJ2-2; the D is unclear. Germline-derived CDR1 and CDR2 are KGHDR and SFDVKD. This CDR3 region has 12 residues. DNA of the CDR3: TGTGCTACTCTTGGCGACACCGGGGAGCTGTTTTTT. Translating gives CATLGDTGELFF.

This rearrangement joins TRBV7-6 to TRBJ2-1, with no clear D. Germline V CDR1 and CDR2: SGHVS, FNYEAQ. V lost 3 bases, J lost 7 bases, and 10 bases lay in between. The CDR3 loop spans 13 amino acids. The CDR3 loop is CASSFLRRNEQFF. The DNA for the CDR3 is TGTGCCAGCAGCTTCCTCCGGCGGAATGAGCAGTTCTTC.

The rearrangement uses TRBV7-9 and TRBJ2-2; TRBD2 agrees at 11 bases. The CDR3 is 17 residues long. Germline CDR1 reads SEHNR; CDR2 reads FQNEAQ (reference sequence). J lost 2 bases, V lost 6 bases, and 8 bases had no gene match. The CDR3 region has the DNA TGTGCCAGCAGACGCTCTAGCGGGAGGAGCAACACCGGGGAGCTGTTTTTT. Translating gives CASRRSSGRSNTGELFF.

The chain couples TRBV7-9 to TRBJ2-5; tentatively, D is TRBD1 (6 bases). This CDR3 is 14 amino acids long. Germline assignment: CDR1 SEHNR and CDR2 FQNEAQ (reference sequence). Trimming took 2 bases from V and 5 from J, leaving 12 bases between them. The CDR3 DNA reads as TGTGCCAGCAGCTTATTACAGGGTATCGAGACCCAGTACTTC. This gives the protein CASSLLQGIETQYF.

This clonotype has just a few counts. This chain joins TRBV20-1 and TRBJ2-1, with unresolved D. CDR1 is DFQATT, CDR2 SNEGSKA, per germline (reference sequence). Trimming removed 0 bases at V and 6 bases at J, with 12 bases between. The CDR3 has 14 residues. The CDR3 loop reads CSARDRKELNEQFF. For the CDR3, the DNA is TGCAGTGCTAGAGATAGAAAGGAACTCAATGAGCAGTTCTTC.

This clonotype was found a few times. This rearrangement joins TRBV29-1 to TRBJ2-7, with D possibly matching TRBD1 (6 bases). Germline V CDR1 and CDR2: SQVTM, ANQGSEA. The CDR3 covers 15 residues. Trimming stripped 0 bases from V and 0 bases from J, with 12 bases between. The CDR3 loop reads CSVEEPGHPSYEQYF. The CDR3 DNA is TGCAGCGTTGAAGAACCGGGACACCCCTCCTACGAGCAGTACTTC.

In its sample, this clonotype was seen many times. The V gene is TRBV5-1, the J gene TRBJ2-1; D may match TRBD1 or TRBD2 (5 bases each). V lost 2 bases and J lost 12, with 12 bases in between. The CDR3 consists of 12 residues. From germline, CDR1 is SGHRS and CDR2 YFSETQ. CDR3 sequence: CASSFSGPGQFF. CDR3 DNA sequence: TGCGCCAGCAGCTTCTCGGGACCTGGGCAGTTCTTC.

The J gene is TRBJ2-2, the V gene TRBV25-1, with 8 bases lining up with TRBD1. This CDR3 contains 16 residues. Germline values: CDR1 MGHDK, CDR2 SYGVNS. The trim removed 2 bases at V and 6 bases at J, leaving 8 bases unmatched. CDR3 amino acids: CASSEQGAPGSGELFF. DNA of the CDR3: TGTGCCAGCAGTGAACAGGGGGCGCCGGGTTCCGGGGAGCTGTTTTTT.

This clonotype was seen only a few times. This rearrangement joins TRBV12-3 or TRBV12-4 to TRBJ2-3; D gene uncertain. The CDR3 is 12 residues long. V lost 3 bases to trimming and J lost 6 bases, with 7 bases between them. The CDR3 loop reads CASSFILDTQYF. The DNA for the CDR3 is TGTGCCAGCAGTTTTATCCTGGATACGCAGTATTTT.

This clonotype was seen more than once but under ten times. The V and J genes are TRBV10-3 and TRBJ1-1; tentative D call: TRBD1 (5 bases). Looked up from germline, CDR1 is ENHRY and CDR2 is SYGVKD. The length of the CDR3 is 17 residues. V lost 5 bases and J 0 bases, leaving 19 bases between the germline ends. The CDR3 DNA is TGTGCCATCAGTAGTCGGGGGATCGTGCAAATGAACACTGAAGCTTTCTTT. It encodes CAISSRGIVQMNTEAFF.

This sequence joins TRBV24-1 and TRBJ2-3; D is uncertain. The V gene lost 2 bases and the J gene lost 0 bases, with 5 bases spanning the gap. This CDR3 has 14 amino acids. Germline V gives CDR1 KGHDR, CDR2 SFDVKD. Written as DNA, the CDR3 is TGTGCCACCAGTGATTGGGGTAGCACAGATACGCAGTATTTT. Its protein is CATSDWGSTDTQYF.

In its sample, this clonotype was seen a few times. This chain connects TRBV6-5 to TRBJ2-5, with D perhaps matching TRBD1 or TRBD2 (5 bases each). The CDR3 contains 16 residues. V lost 0 bases and J 5 bases, leaving 16 bases between the germline ends. Germline CDR1 reads MNHEY; CDR2 reads SVGAGI. This CDR3 reads CASSYSVPRGRETQYF. The CDR3 bases are TGTGCCAGCAGTTACTCGGTTCCCCGGGGACGGGAGACCCAGTACTTC.